Listed below are T cell receptor beta chains from one sample, sequenced in a study of blood T cells in healthy people across ages. TCRdb re-analysed the 5' RACE reads in MiXCR, keeping a single row per CDR3 protein. This table holds roughly 1,500,000 distinct CDR3 sequences, around two fifths found once. Input material: blood. The receptors shown here come from a woman aged 18 to 35 in good health. Each CDR3 is given with its conserved first and last residue. A D gene is named only where the DNA matches it firmly. For some rows the clone size is stated as once, few or many, or as a class when expanded; others skip it.

D: TRBD2; J: TRBJ2-3; V: TRBV12-3/TRBV12-4; size: -; DNA: TGTGCCAGCAGGAAAAGCGGGGGGGGAGATACGCAGTATTTT; CDR3: CASRKSGGGDTQYF
D: -; J: TRBJ2-5; V: TRBV5-1; size: -; DNA: TGCGCCAGCAGCTTGCTACCTCGAGGAATACAGGGAGAACAAGAGACCCAGTACTTC; CDR3: CASSLLPRGIQGEQETQYF
D: TRBD2; J: TRBJ2-1; V: TRBV29-1; size: -; DNA: TGCAGCCTTTCGGGCGGGGGGACCTACAATGAGCAGTTCTTC; CDR3: CSLSGGGTYNEQFF
D: -; J: TRBJ2-5; V: TRBV9; size: once; DNA: TGTGCCAGCAGCGCAAACCAATTGCAAGAGACCCAGTACTTC; CDR3: CASSANQLQETQYF
D: -; J: TRBJ2-7; V: TRBV7-2; size: few; DNA: TGTGCCAGCAGCTTAGGTGCGGAGAGCTCCTACGAGCAGTACTTC; CDR3: CASSLGAESSYEQYF
D: -; J: TRBJ2-3; V: TRBV30; size: -; DNA: TGTGCCTGGAGCACCGGCTGGGGGGATACGCAGTATTTT; CDR3: CAWSTGWGDTQYF
D: -; J: TRBJ2-1; V: TRBV3-1; size: -; DNA: TGTGCCAGTAGCCAAGCACCTCGGAGCTCCTACAATGAGCAGTTCTTC; CDR3: CASSQAPRSSYNEQFF
D: TRBD2; J: TRBJ2-7; V: TRBV20-1; size: -; DNA: TGCAGTGCTAGAGATTCTACCGGACTAGCCCATTCCTACGAGCAGTACTTC; CDR3: CSARDSTGLAHSYEQYF
D: -; J: TRBJ2-3; V: TRBV12-3/TRBV12-4; size: -; DNA: TGTGTCAGCAGCCGGACCGGGGCAGTGGGAAATACGCAGTATTTT; CDR3: CVSSRTGAVGNTQYF
D: TRBD2; J: TRBJ2-7; V: TRBV30; size: few; DNA: TGTGCCTGGAGGGGGACTAGCTGGTCCTCCGAGCAGTACTTC; CDR3: CAWRGTSWSSEQYF
D: -; J: TRBJ1-2; V: TRBV27; size: -; DNA: TGTGCCAGCAGTTTATTGGGGACCGGGACGTCGGAGGACTACACCTTC; CDR3: CASSLLGTGTSEDYTF
D: TRBD1; J: TRBJ1-1; V: TRBV20-1; size: -; DNA: TGCAGTGCTAGACCGCAGGGACAGGTAAACACTGAAGCTTTCTTT; CDR3: CSARPQGQVNTEAFF
D: -; J: TRBJ2-3; V: TRBV7-2; size: many; DNA: TGTGCCAGCAGCTCAAGGGGAGGAGATACGCAGTATTTT; CDR3: CASSSRGGDTQYF
D: TRBD1; J: TRBJ2-4; V: TRBV10-3; size: -; DNA: TGTGCCATCAGTACGACAGGGGTGGAGACCCGGTACTTC; CDR3: CAISTTGVETRYF
D: -; J: TRBJ2-1; V: TRBV30; size: -; DNA: TGTGCCCATGCGCGAAATAGCGCCAATGAGCAGTTCTTC; CDR3: CAHARNSANEQFF
D: TRBD1; J: TRBJ1-1; V: TRBV5-1; size: -; DNA: TGCGCCAGCAGCACTGACAGGGTTGGTGAAGCTTTCTTT; CDR3: CASSTDRVGEAFF
D: -; J: TRBJ2-5; V: TRBV6-6; size: few; DNA: TGTGCCGCGAATTGGGACCGACAAGAGACCCAGTACTTC; CDR3: CAANWDRQETQYF
D: -; J: TRBJ2-1; V: TRBV5-1; size: -; DNA: TGCGCCAGCAGCGCTTATTCCCTATACAATGAGCAGCTCTTC; CDR3: CASSAYSLYNEQLF
D: TRBD2; J: TRBJ2-3; V: TRBV20-1; size: -; DNA: TGCAGTGTTAGACCGGGGGGTGGGGATACGCAGTATTTT; CDR3: CSVRPGGGDTQYF
D: -; J: TRBJ1-3; V: TRBV5-6; size: few; DNA: TGTGCCAGCAGCTCACGACGGGAAGACTCTGGAAACACCATATATTTT; CDR3: CASSSRREDSGNTIYF
D: -; J: TRBJ2-7; V: TRBV28; size: -; DNA: TGTGCCAGCAGTCACGCCGGGGTGGGGAGGTGGTACGAGCAGTACTTC; CDR3: CASSHAGVGRWYEQYF
D: -; J: TRBJ2-7; V: TRBV12-3/TRBV12-4; size: -; DNA: TGTGCCAGCAGTTTAGTCCGCAGGGACCACGAGCAGTACTTC; CDR3: CASSLVRRDHEQYF
D: -; J: TRBJ2-3; V: TRBV7-2; size: few; DNA: TGTGCCAGCAGCTTACTTCCCCAGGCGCAGTATTTT; CDR3: CASSLLPQAQYF
D: -; J: TRBJ1-6; V: TRBV20-1; size: few; DNA: TGCAGTGCTCCCGGGACCGGTTATAATTCACCCCTCCACTTT; CDR3: CSAPGTGYNSPLHF
D: TRBD2; J: TRBJ2-7; V: TRBV20-1; size: -; DNA: TGCAGTGCTACCCTAGCGGCTACTTACGAGCAGTACTTC; CDR3: CSATLAATYEQYF
D: -; J: TRBJ1-4; V: TRBV7-9; size: -; DNA: TGTGCCAGCAGCTTAGTTACACGGGAGCCTGAAAAACTGTTTTTT; CDR3: CASSLVTREPEKLFF
D: -; J: TRBJ2-7; V: TRBV4-1; size: -; DNA: TGCGCCAGCAGCCAAGAGCCGGGGGCAATTGAGCAGTACTTC; CDR3: CASSQEPGAIEQYF
D: -; J: TRBJ2-7; V: TRBV20-1; size: -; DNA: TGCAGTGCCTCACGGCGGGAAGGCGCCTACGAGCAGTACTTC; CDR3: CSASRREGAYEQYF
D: TRBD2; J: TRBJ2-5; V: TRBV6-2/TRBV6-3; size: many; DNA: TGTGCCAGCAGCTCACTAGCGGGGGGTAAAGAGACCCAGTACTTC; CDR3: CASSSLAGGKETQYF
D: -; J: TRBJ1-2; V: TRBV18; size: -; DNA: TGTGCCAGCTCACCACCGAACCAAGACTATGGCTACACCTTC; CDR3: CASSPPNQDYGYTF
D: TRBD2; J: TRBJ2-1; V: TRBV7-9; size: few; DNA: TGTGCCAGCAGCCCCGGGAGCGGGAGATCCTACAATGAGCAGTTCTTC; CDR3: CASSPGSGRSYNEQFF
D: TRBD2; J: TRBJ2-1; V: TRBV9; size: few; DNA: TGTGCCAGCAGCCCCCAACTAGCGGGAGGCTACAATGAGCAGTTCTTC; CDR3: CASSPQLAGGYNEQFF
D: -; J: TRBJ2-2; V: TRBV4-1; size: -; DNA: TGCGCCAGCAGCCAAGAAGCGCTCAGGGTCGGCACCGGGGAGCTGTTTTTT; CDR3: CASSQEALRVGTGELFF
D: TRBD2; J: TRBJ2-1; V: TRBV3-1; size: -; DNA: TGTGCCAGCAGCCAGGGACTAGCTTATGAGCAGTTCTTC; CDR3: CASSQGLAYEQFF
D: TRBD2; J: TRBJ2-7; V: TRBV6-1; size: few; DNA: TGTGCCAGCAGTGAACTAGCGGGAGCTGCGTACGAGCAGTACTTC; CDR3: CASSELAGAAYEQYF
D: -; J: TRBJ1-1; V: TRBV5-1; size: -; DNA: TGCGCCAGCAGCTGGACTGAGCGGGTGGACACTGAAGCTTTCTTT; CDR3: CASSWTERVDTEAFF
D: -; J: TRBJ1-5; V: TRBV10-3; size: few; DNA: TGTGCCATCAGTGAGTCGAAGGGAAATCAGCCCCAGCATTTT; CDR3: CAISESKGNQPQHF
D: -; J: TRBJ2-7; V: TRBV3-1; size: -; DNA: TGTGCCAGCAGAGGGGGGGCCGTTGGCGAGCAGTACTTC; CDR3: CASRGGAVGEQYF
D: TRBD2; J: TRBJ2-1; V: TRBV20-1; size: once; DNA: TGCAGTGCTAGGACCCCGGGGAGCGGGAGTAGCTATGAGCAGTTCTTC; CDR3: CSARTPGSGSSYEQFF
D: TRBD1; J: TRBJ2-7; V: TRBV7-9; size: few; DNA: TGTGCCAGCAGCACCGGGACAGGCTACTACGAGCAGTACTTC; CDR3: CASSTGTGYYEQYF
D: TRBD2; J: TRBJ2-1; V: TRBV12-3/TRBV12-4; size: -; DNA: TGTGCCAGCATTTCCGGACTAGCGGGAGTTGGTGAGCAGTTCTTC; CDR3: CASISGLAGVGEQFF